The 21 T cell receptor beta chains given below trace back to one sample, sequenced in a study of shared clonotypes between healthy human individuals. Here immunoSEQ multiplex PCR was the method, and the copy in TCRdb shows in-frame clones only, minus some. The table lists around 2,100,000 clones, over 85% of them singletons. Naive CD8 cells lacked CD45RO and underwent positive selection for CCR7, leaving out terminally differentiated effector memory CD45RA+ cells. The specimen was naive CD8+ T cells sorted from blood. Receptors originate from a man between 18 and 35 years old in good health.

The genes are TRBV5-1 and TRBJ2-1, with D unclear. The CDR3 spans 12 residues. Trimming pared 5 bases from V and 8 bases from J, leaving 11 bases between. Germline V gene sequence: CDR1 SGHRS, CDR2 YFSETQ. In DNA form, the CDR3 reads TGCGCCAGCAGGATTAGTGGGTATGAGCAGTTCTTC. It yields the protein CASRISGYEQFF.

The chain's CDR3 is CASSTGLAGIEQYF. The CDR3 nucleotides read TGCGCCAGCAGCACAGGACTAGCGGGAATCGAGCAGTACTTC. The chain has TRBV4-1 and TRBJ2-7; 12 bases fit TRBD2. After removal of 5 bases from V and 6 bases from J, the junction contained 5 bases not matched to a gene. The germline gives CDR1 MGHRA, CDR2 YSYEKL. This CDR3 contains 14 residues.

The V call is TRBV4-3, the J call TRBJ2-1, with D tentatively TRBD2 (6 bases). The germline V gene has CDR1 LGHNA and CDR2 YSLEER. This CDR3 spans 15 amino acids. Between the trimmed V and J ends, which lost 4 bases and 6 bases, there was a span of 16 bases. The CDR3 sequence: CASSLDGTQRNEQFF. DNA for the CDR3: TGCGCCAGCAGCCTAGACGGGACTCAGCGCAATGAGCAGTTCTTC.

CDR3 residues: CASSALGAQGDTEAFF. In DNA, the CDR3 is TGTGCCAGCAGTGCTCTGGGGGCGCAGGGGGACACTGAAGCTTTCTTT. The V gene is TRBV2, the J gene TRBJ1-1; 7 bases match TRBD1. From germline, CDR1 is SNHLY and CDR2 FYNNEI. With 4 bases clipped from V and 3 bases from J, the junction kept 11 bases outside the gene matches. The CDR3 is made up of 16 amino acids.

The rearrangement uses TRBV5-6 and TRBJ2-7; D is ambiguous. The CDR3 extends over 14 amino acids. Trimming took 0 bases from V and 3 from J, leaving 10 bases between them. Germline V gives CDR1 SGHDT, CDR2 YYEEEE. CDR3: CASSLGVPGYEQYF. The DNA for the CDR3 is TGTGCCAGCAGCTTGGGGGTCCCCGGCTACGAGCAGTACTTC. Complete variable domain (other parts from reference TRBV5-6 and TRBJ2-7): DAGVTQSPTHLIKTRGQQVTLRCSPKSGHDTVSWYQQALGQGPQFIFQYYEEEERQRGNFPDRFSGHQFPNYSSELNVNALLLGDSALYLCASSLGVPGYEQYFGPGTRLTVT.

The chain is built from TRBV13 and TRBJ2-1; D is possibly TRBD2 (6 bases). The germline CDR1 and CDR2 sequences are PRHDT and FYEKMQ (reference sequence). The germline V and J ends were trimmed by 3 bases and 6 bases, with 12 bases remaining between them. The CDR3 runs to 14 residues. The CDR3 spells CASSLRLDPNEQFF. Here the CDR3 DNA reads TGTGCCAGCAGCTTGAGACTAGATCCCAATGAGCAGTTCTTC.

On this clone itself: Other DNA sequences from this sample encode an identical CDR3 as well. V and J are TRBV4-1 and TRBJ2-1, with 10 bases that match TRBD2. The CDR3 contains 15 residues. CDR1 and CDR2 (germline): MGHRA, YSYEKL. V shed 1 base and J 6 bases; nucleotides not matched to a gene: 3. CDR3 sequence: CASSQGLAGGNEQFF. CDR3 in DNA: TGCGCCAGCAGCCAAGGTTTAGCGGGAGGCAATGAGCAGTTCTTC.

V usage is TRBV6-1 and J usage is TRBJ2-5, with a tentative D call TRBD2 (7 bases). The germline V gene has CDR1 MNHNS and CDR2 SASEGT. This CDR3 spans 14 amino acids. V lost 7 bases and J 4 bases, leaving 16 bases between the germline ends. CDR3 sequence (DNA): TGTGCCAGCAACCTCGGGGGGCTGGGAGAGACCCAGTACTTC. It codes for CASNLGGLGETQYF.

The gene calls are TRBV7-2 and TRBJ1-3; weak D call: TRBD1 (5 bases). The germline V gene encodes CDR1 SGHTA and CDR2 FQGNSA. Deletions cut 8 bases from V and 7 bases from J, with 15 bases between. The CDR3 covers 13 residues. The DNA of the CDR3 is TGTGCCAGCCTAGTCGGGACGATTAACACCATATATTTT. Protein: CASLVGTINTIYF.

The chain is built from TRBV5-6 and TRBJ2-7; 8 bases line up with TRBD2. Germline-derived CDR1 and CDR2 are SGHDT and YYEEEE. The CDR3 loop spans 14 amino acids. With V trimmed by 2 bases and J by 3 bases, 4 bases remained unmatched. As DNA, the CDR3 is TGTGCCAGCAGCTTCGGGACTAGTTACTACGAGCAGTACTTC. It encodes CASSFGTSYYEQYF.

The V call is TRBV6-5, the J call TRBJ2-2; 7 bases agree with TRBD2. This CDR3 contains 13 residues. With V trimmed by 6 bases and J by 8 bases, 6 bases remained unmatched. The germline gives CDR1 MNHEY, CDR2 SVGAGI. CDR3 DNA: TGTGCCAGCAGAGAACTAGCGTCTGGGGAGCTGTTTTTT. It translates to CASRELASGELFF.

This clone was counted a single time. The same CDR3 arises from other DNA sequences in this sample as well. The rearrangement links TRBV27 to TRBJ1-6; D remains unclear. The CDR3 consists of 15 residues. V was cut by 3 bases and J by 5 bases, with 11 bases left in between. Germline lookup yields CDR1 MNHEY and CDR2 SMNVEV (reference sequence). The CDR3 DNA sequence: TGTGCCAGCAGTTTCCTTGGCGGACATAATTCACCCCTCCACTTT. The encoded protein is CASSFLGGHNSPLHF.

The chain uses TRBV15 and TRBJ2-7, with D hard to call. The V gene's germline CDR1 is LNHNV and CDR2 YYDKDF (reference sequence). The ends were cut back, 1 base at V and 7 bases at J, with 14 bases in the middle. CDR3 length equals 14 residues. For the CDR3, the DNA is TGTGCCACCAGCAGAGCCCGGATGTTCTCGGAGCAGTACTTC. Amino acid sequence: CATSRARMFSEQYF. Full variable domain (rest looked up from reference TRBV15 and TRBJ2-7): DAMVIQNPRYQVTQFGKPVTLSCSQTLNHNVMYWYQQKSSQAPKLLFHYYDKDFNNEADTPDNFQSRRPNTSFCFLDIRSPGLGDTAMYLCATSRARMFSEQYFGPGTRLTVT.

As to this clone: The junction and the germline gene differ at one end; a read error may be behind it. This rearrangement joins TRBV28 to TRBJ1-6, with TRBD1 identical over 8 bases. Germline CDR1 is MDHEN and CDR2 is SYDVKM. The CDR3 loop spans 17 amino acids. CDR3 residues: CANSFRGQATPGSPLHF. CDR3 bases: TGTGCCAACAGTTTCCGGGGACAGGCGACGCCAGGTTCACCCCTCCACTTT.

The V call is TRBV28, the J call TRBJ1-5; 7 bases line up with TRBD1. Trimming cost V 9 bases and J 3 bases; bases outside gene matches: 11. The length of the CDR3 is 15 residues. CDR1 and CDR2 (germline): MDHEN, SYDVKM. As DNA, the CDR3 is TGTGCCAGTACGCCGGGACAGACTTACAATCAGCCCCAGCATTTT. This translates into CASTPGQTYNQPQHF.

This clone showed up just once. CDR3 amino acids: CASSEASGGADTQYF. In DNA, the CDR3 is TGTGCCAGCAGTGAGGCTAGCGGGGGGGCAGATACGCAGTATTTT. The V and J genes are TRBV2 and TRBJ2-3; 12 nucleotides align to TRBD2. Trimming removed 3 bases from V and 4 bases from J; junction bases left unmatched: 2. Germline CDR1 SNHLY, CDR2 FYNNEI. The CDR3 is 15 amino acids.

The rearrangement links TRBV30 to TRBJ2-2; no definite D call. This CDR3 has 15 amino acids. Germline CDR1 GTSNPN, CDR2 SVGIG (reference sequence). V was clipped by 5 bases and J by 0 bases, with 13 bases between them. CDR3 sequence: CAWDGPRPNTGELFF. The DNA for the CDR3 is TGTGCCTGGGATGGACCAAGACCGAACACCGGGGAGCTGTTTTTT.

The J gene is TRBJ1-2, the V gene TRBV9, with D uncertain. The CDR3 is 12 residues long. Per germline, CDR1 SGDLS and CDR2 YYNGEE. Trimming cost V 6 bases and J 6 bases, with 12 bases left between them. As DNA, the CDR3 is TGTGCCAGCAATACGGCGGGTGATGGCTACACCTTC. It encodes CASNTAGDGYTF.

A word on this clone: This CDR3 is also generated by other DNA sequences in the sample. V is TRBV5-1 and J is TRBJ1-1, with a possible D match to TRBD1 (5 bases). From germline, CDR1 is SGHRS and CDR2 YFSETQ. The ends were cut back, 7 bases at V and 1 base at J, with 8 bases in the middle. The length of the CDR3 is 12 residues. The CDR3 protein is CASGQGNTEAFF. Written as DNA, the CDR3 is TGCGCCAGCGGCCAGGGGAACACTGAAGCTTTCTTT.

The chain employs TRBV30 and TRBJ1-4, with no clear D. The CDR3 spans 15 residues. The germline V and J ends were trimmed by 4 bases and 5 bases, with 17 bases remaining between them. Germline V gene lookup returns CDR1 GTSNPN and CDR2 SVGIG (reference sequence). Here the CDR3 DNA reads TGTGCCTGGAACCCCCGAACATACGCCAATGAAAAACTGTTTTTT. It specifies CAWNPRTYANEKLFF.

This chain joins TRBV13 and TRBJ2-7; D uncertain. This CDR3 contains 14 residues. V was shortened by 1 base and J by 7 bases, with 14 bases between the two germline ends. Germline V lookup: CDR1 PRHDT, CDR2 FYEKMQ (reference sequence). CDR3 sequence (DNA): TGTGCCAGCAGCTTAGTTAGGGCTTCCCGGGAGCAGTACTTC. Translation gives CASSLVRASREQYF.